This is a list of T cell receptor beta chains from one sample in a study of T cell responses to AZD1222 COVID-19 vaccine. The method was immunoSEQ multiplex PCR; TCRdb's version includes in-frame clones alone and lacks a portion of them. The profile shows 150,000 to 200,000 clones, around nine tenths of them singletons. The sample consisted of peripheral blood, taken 28 days after the second dose of the MenACWY control vaccine. Every receptor here comes from an adult who received the MenACWY meningococcal vaccine as a control. The CDR3 runs from the conserved cysteine through the conserved F or W. D genes are given only for firm matches. Size tells how often a clone was seen (once, few, many) or the class of an expanded clone, and some rows leave it out.

v_gene: TRBV6-2/TRBV6-3
abundance: -
j_gene: TRBJ2-3
d_gene: -
CDR3nt: TGTGCCAGCAGTTACTCCCGGGGGTACACAGATACGCAGTATTTT
CDR3aa: CASSYSRGYTDTQYF

v_gene: TRBV4-2
abundance: -
j_gene: TRBJ2-1
d_gene: -
CDR3nt: TGTGCCAGCAGCCAAGGACGACTGTATGAGCAGTTCTTC
CDR3aa: CASSQGRLYEQFF

v_gene: TRBV7-2
abundance: -
j_gene: TRBJ2-2
d_gene: -
CDR3nt: TGTGCCAGCAGCAAGGGGTTCACCGGGGAGCTGTTTTTT
CDR3aa: CASSKGFTGELFF

v_gene: TRBV18
abundance: once
j_gene: TRBJ2-7
d_gene: -
CDR3nt: TGTGCCAGCTCACCAAAAGCAAGCGAGCAGTACTTC
CDR3aa: CASSPKASEQYF

v_gene: TRBV29-1
abundance: -
j_gene: TRBJ2-7
d_gene: TRBD1
CDR3nt: TGCAGCACCTCCGGGACAGGGGTAGGCGAGCAGTACTTC
CDR3aa: CSTSGTGVGEQYF

v_gene: TRBV19
abundance: -
j_gene: TRBJ2-1
d_gene: TRBD2
CDR3nt: TGTGCCAGTAGTATTAGCGGGAGGGCACGAGAGCAGTTCTTC
CDR3aa: CASSISGRAREQFF

v_gene: TRBV27
abundance: -
j_gene: TRBJ2-1
d_gene: -
CDR3nt: TGTGCCAGCCACGTTTTTTCAGGGTCCTACAATGAGCAGTTCTTC
CDR3aa: CASHVFSGSYNEQFF

v_gene: TRBV13
abundance: -
j_gene: TRBJ2-1
d_gene: -
CDR3nt: TGTGCCAGCAGCTTCCGCCTGCAGGCGTCCTACAATGAGCAGTTCTTC
CDR3aa: CASSFRLQASYNEQFF

v_gene: TRBV12-3/TRBV12-4
abundance: -
j_gene: TRBJ1-6
d_gene: -
CDR3nt: TGTGCCAGCAGCTTGCACACCAATTCACCCCTCCACTTT
CDR3aa: CASSLHTNSPLHF

v_gene: TRBV27
abundance: -
j_gene: TRBJ1-1
d_gene: TRBD1
CDR3nt: TGTGCCAGCAGTGCGTGGACAGGGGCGTACACTGAAGCTTTCTTT
CDR3aa: CASSAWTGAYTEAFF

v_gene: TRBV30
abundance: -
j_gene: TRBJ2-2
d_gene: TRBD2
CDR3nt: TGTGCCTGGAGTACCCTTGCTAGCGGGAGTACCGGGGAGCTGTTTTTT
CDR3aa: CAWSTLASGSTGELFF

v_gene: TRBV6-5
abundance: -
j_gene: TRBJ1-1
d_gene: -
CDR3nt: TGTGCCAGCAGGATACCAGGGGAGAACACTGAAGCTTTCTTT
CDR3aa: CASRIPGENTEAFF

v_gene: TRBV5-1
abundance: -
j_gene: TRBJ1-6
d_gene: -
CDR3nt: TGCGCCAGCAGCCCCCCGCTAGATAATTCACCCCTCCACTTT
CDR3aa: CASSPPLDNSPLHF

v_gene: TRBV7-2
abundance: few
j_gene: TRBJ2-7
d_gene: -
CDR3nt: TGTGCCAGCAGCTTATCCAGCGGGGACAGCTCCTACGAGCAGTACTTC
CDR3aa: CASSLSSGDSSYEQYF

v_gene: TRBV4-3
abundance: -
j_gene: TRBJ1-6
d_gene: TRBD1
CDR3nt: TGCGCCAGCAGCCAAGAGAGGGGACAGGACTACTACATTAATTCACCCCTCCACTTT
CDR3aa: CASSQERGQDYYINSPLHF

v_gene: TRBV19
abundance: -
j_gene: TRBJ2-3
d_gene: TRBD2
CDR3nt: TGTGCCACTACTAGCGGGAAGGGGGATACGCAGTATTTT
CDR3aa: CATTSGKGDTQYF

v_gene: TRBV6-1
abundance: -
j_gene: TRBJ2-7
d_gene: TRBD1
CDR3nt: TGTGCCAGCAGTGAAGGACTGGACAGGGCGATCTACGAGCAGTACTTC
CDR3aa: CASSEGLDRAIYEQYF

v_gene: TRBV11-2
abundance: -
j_gene: TRBJ1-5
d_gene: -
CDR3nt: TGTGCCAGCAGCTTAGTCATGGATCAGCCCCAGCATTTT
CDR3aa: CASSLVMDQPQHF

v_gene: TRBV2
abundance: -
j_gene: TRBJ1-1
d_gene: TRBD1
CDR3nt: TGTGCCAGCAGACGGACAGGTGGGTCTGGAGCTTTCTTT
CDR3aa: CASRRTGGSGAFF

v_gene: TRBV27
abundance: -
j_gene: TRBJ1-6
d_gene: -
CDR3nt: TGTGCCAGCAGGATCACACAGGGTTATAATTCACCCCTCCACTTT
CDR3aa: CASRITQGYNSPLHF

v_gene: TRBV7-2
abundance: -
j_gene: TRBJ1-5
d_gene: -
CDR3nt: TGTGCCAGCAGCTTATCGGGCGGAAACAATCAGCCCCAGCATTTT
CDR3aa: CASSLSGGNNQPQHF

v_gene: TRBV30
abundance: -
j_gene: TRBJ2-5
d_gene: -
CDR3nt: TGTGCCTGGGCCAGGCCCCCAGAGACCCAGTACTTC
CDR3aa: CAWARPPETQYF

v_gene: TRBV19
abundance: few
j_gene: TRBJ1-6
d_gene: -
CDR3nt: TGTGCCAGTACAGGGGAATATAATTCACCCCTCCACTTT
CDR3aa: CASTGEYNSPLHF

v_gene: TRBV9
abundance: -
j_gene: TRBJ1-2
d_gene: TRBD1
CDR3nt: TGTGCCAGCAGCGAGGGGGACAGGGAATGGAATGGCTACACCTTC
CDR3aa: CASSEGDREWNGYTF

v_gene: TRBV28
abundance: -
j_gene: TRBJ2-3
d_gene: -
CDR3nt: TGTTCGAAAGGGCCTGAAGGAGATACGCAGTATTTT
CDR3aa: CSKGPEGDTQYF

v_gene: TRBV6-2/TRBV6-3
abundance: -
j_gene: TRBJ1-5
d_gene: -
CDR3nt: TGTGCCAGCAGTTATGGCAATCAGCCCCAGCATTTT
CDR3aa: CASSYGNQPQHF

v_gene: TRBV5-1
abundance: -
j_gene: TRBJ1-1
d_gene: -
CDR3nt: TGCGCCAGCAGCTTGGACGGCGGTGGGGGCACTGAAGCTTTCTTT
CDR3aa: CASSLDGGGGTEAFF

v_gene: TRBV28
abundance: -
j_gene: TRBJ1-1
d_gene: -
CDR3nt: TGTGCCAGCAGTTATGCGTGGCAGGGGATCACTGAAGCTTTCTTT
CDR3aa: CASSYAWQGITEAFF

v_gene: TRBV28
abundance: -
j_gene: TRBJ2-7
d_gene: TRBD2
CDR3nt: TGTGCCAGCAGTTTGGCGGGACTAGCTACCTACGAGCAGTACTTC
CDR3aa: CASSLAGLATYEQYF

v_gene: TRBV6-1
abundance: few
j_gene: TRBJ1-2
d_gene: -
CDR3nt: TGTGCCAGCAGTGACGACGAGCGGGGTAGGAGAGGAGGCTACACCTTC
CDR3aa: CASSDDERGRRGGYTF

v_gene: TRBV4-3
abundance: -
j_gene: TRBJ2-7
d_gene: TRBD2
CDR3nt: TGCGCCAGCAGCCAAGATCCGCTCCAAGCGGGAGTAGGGTACGAGCAGTACTTC
CDR3aa: CASSQDPLQAGVGYEQYF

v_gene: TRBV28
abundance: -
j_gene: TRBJ1-6
d_gene: -
CDR3nt: TGTGCCAGCAGTTTTGGGGTTACTAATTCACCCCTCCACTTT
CDR3aa: CASSFGVTNSPLHF

v_gene: TRBV5-5
abundance: few
j_gene: TRBJ2-1
d_gene: TRBD1
CDR3nt: TGTGCCAGCAGCTTGGGGACAGGGGGCGAGCAGTTCTTC
CDR3aa: CASSLGTGGEQFF